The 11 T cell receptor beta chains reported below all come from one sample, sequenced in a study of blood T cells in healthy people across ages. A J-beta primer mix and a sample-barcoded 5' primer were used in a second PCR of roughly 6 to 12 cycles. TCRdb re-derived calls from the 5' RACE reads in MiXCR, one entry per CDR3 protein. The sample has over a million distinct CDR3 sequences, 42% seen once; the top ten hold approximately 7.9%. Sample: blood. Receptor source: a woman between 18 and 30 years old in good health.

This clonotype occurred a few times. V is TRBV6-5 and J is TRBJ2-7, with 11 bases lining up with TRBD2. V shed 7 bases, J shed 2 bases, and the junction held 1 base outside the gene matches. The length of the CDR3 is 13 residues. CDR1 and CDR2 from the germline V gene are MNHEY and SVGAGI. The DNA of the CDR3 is TGTGCCAGCAAGACTAGCGGGGCCTACGAGCAGTACTTC. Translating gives CASKTSGAYEQYF.

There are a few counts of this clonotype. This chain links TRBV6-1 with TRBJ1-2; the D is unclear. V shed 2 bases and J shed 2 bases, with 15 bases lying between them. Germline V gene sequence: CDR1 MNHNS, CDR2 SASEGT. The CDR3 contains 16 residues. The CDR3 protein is CASSEPGKAGNYGYTF. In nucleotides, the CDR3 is TGTGCCAGCAGTGAACCGGGCAAGGCCGGGAACTATGGCTACACCTTC.

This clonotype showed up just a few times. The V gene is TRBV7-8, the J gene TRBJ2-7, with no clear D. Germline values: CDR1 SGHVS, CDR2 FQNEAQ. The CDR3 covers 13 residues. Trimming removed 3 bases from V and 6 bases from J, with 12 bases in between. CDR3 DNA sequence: TGTGCCAGCAGCTTCTACTCTAGTACCGAGCAGTACTTC. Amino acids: CASSFYSSTEQYF.

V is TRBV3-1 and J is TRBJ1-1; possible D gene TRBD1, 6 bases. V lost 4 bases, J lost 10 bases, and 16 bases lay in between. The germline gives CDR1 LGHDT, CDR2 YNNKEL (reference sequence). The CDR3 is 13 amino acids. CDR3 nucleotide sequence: TGTGCCAGCAGCCGGGGAGGGGGTAATCCAGCTTTCTTT. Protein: CASSRGGGNPAFF.

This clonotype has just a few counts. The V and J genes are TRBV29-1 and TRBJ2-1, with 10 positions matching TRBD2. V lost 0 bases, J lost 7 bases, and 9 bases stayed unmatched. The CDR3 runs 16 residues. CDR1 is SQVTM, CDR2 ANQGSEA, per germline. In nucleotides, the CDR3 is TGCAGCGTTGAAGATTGGGCTAGCGGGAGCCCGAATGAGCAGTTCTTC. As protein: CSVEDWASGSPNEQFF.

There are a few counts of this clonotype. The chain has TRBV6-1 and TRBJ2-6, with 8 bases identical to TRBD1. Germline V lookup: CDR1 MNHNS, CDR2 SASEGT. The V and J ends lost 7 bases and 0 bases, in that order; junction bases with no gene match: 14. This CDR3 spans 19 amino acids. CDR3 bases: TGTGCCAGCAACCTATTACCGGGACAGGTTCCCTCTGGGGCCAACGTCCTGACTTTC. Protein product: CASNLLPGQVPSGANVLTF.

The CDR3 sequence: CASSNRERVSYEQYF. The CDR3, as DNA: TGTGCCAGCAGTAACAGGGAAAGGGTGAGCTACGAGCAGTACTTC. V is TRBV6-4 and J is TRBJ2-7; weak D call: TRBD1 (6 bases). Trimming removed 5 bases from V and 3 bases from J, with 17 bases in between. Germline V lookup: CDR1 MRHNA, CDR2 SNTAGT. The CDR3 is 15 amino acids.

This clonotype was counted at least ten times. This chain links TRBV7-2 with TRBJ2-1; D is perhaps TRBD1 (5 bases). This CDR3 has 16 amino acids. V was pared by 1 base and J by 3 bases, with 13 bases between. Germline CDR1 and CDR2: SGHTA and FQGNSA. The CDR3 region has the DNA TGTGCCAGCAGCTTAGGATGGACACCGAACTACAATGAGCAGTTCTTC. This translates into CASSLGWTPNYNEQFF.

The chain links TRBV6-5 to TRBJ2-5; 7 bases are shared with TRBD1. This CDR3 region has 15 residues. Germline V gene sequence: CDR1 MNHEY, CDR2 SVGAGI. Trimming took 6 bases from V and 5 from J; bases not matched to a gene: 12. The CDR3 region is CASSRLDRAEETQYF. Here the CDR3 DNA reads TGTGCCAGCAGCCGATTAGACAGGGCGGAGGAGACCCAGTACTTC.

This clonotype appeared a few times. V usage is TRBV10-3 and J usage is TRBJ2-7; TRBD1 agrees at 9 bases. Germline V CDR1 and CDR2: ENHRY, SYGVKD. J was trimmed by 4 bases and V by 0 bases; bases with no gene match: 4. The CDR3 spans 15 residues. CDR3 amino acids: CAISESGQGWYEQYF. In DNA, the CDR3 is TGTGCCATCAGTGAGTCCGGACAGGGGTGGTACGAGCAGTACTTC.

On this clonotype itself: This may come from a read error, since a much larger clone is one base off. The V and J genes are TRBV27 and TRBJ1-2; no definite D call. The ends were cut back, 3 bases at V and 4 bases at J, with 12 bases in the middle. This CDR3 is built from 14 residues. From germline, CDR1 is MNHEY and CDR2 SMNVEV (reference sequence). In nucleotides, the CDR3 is TGTGCCAGCAGTTTCGGGCGGGGAAGCTATGGCTACACCTTC. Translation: CASSFGRGSYGYTF.